One sample yielded the 18 T cell receptor beta chains listed below, sequenced in a study of cytotoxic CD8 clonotypes in ibrutinib-treated CLL. The repertoire was sequenced with immunoSEQ multiplex PCR; TCRdb's copy has only in-frame clones and lacks some. Of about 86,000 clones listed, more than 70% are singletons. The starting material was PBMCs, obtained before ibrutinib treatment. These receptors all stem from a human donor with chronic lymphocytic leukemia.

The chain recombines TRBV27 with TRBJ1-6; D is possibly TRBD1 (6 bases). This CDR3 comprises 15 residues. V was clipped by 1 base and J by 10 bases, with 14 bases between them. Germline loops: CDR1 MNHEY, CDR2 SMNVEV (reference sequence). The CDR3 bases are TGTGCCAGCAGTTTATTGGCACAGGGAGGCTCACCCCTCCACTTT. This encodes CASSLLAQGGSPLHF.

The chain couples TRBV7-3 to TRBJ2-5; TRBD2 is a possible D gene (6 bases). With 3 bases removed from V and 4 bases from J, the gap between germline ends came to 9 bases. CDR3 length: 13 amino acids. Germline-derived CDR1 and CDR2 are SGHTA and FQGTGA. This CDR3 reads CASSFQEGETQYF. The CDR3 DNA is TGTGCCAGCAGCTTCCAGGAGGGAGAGACCCAGTACTTC.

This chain links TRBV19 with TRBJ2-5; no clear D gene. Trimming shortened V by 4 bases and J by 5 bases, and 5 bases separated the two germline ends. The germline V gene encodes CDR1 LNHDA and CDR2 SQIVND (reference sequence). The CDR3 is 11 residues long. CDR3 amino acids: CASSNGETQYF. DNA of the CDR3: TGTGCCAGTAGTAACGGGGAGACCCAGTACTTC.

The genes are TRBV18 and TRBJ2-3; D remains unclear. This CDR3 spans 16 amino acids. Germline lookup yields CDR1 KGHSH and CDR2 LQKENI. The ends were cut back, 6 bases at V and 3 bases at J, with 19 bases in the middle. CDR3 amino acids: CASSGERSKRTDTQYF. Written as DNA, the CDR3 is TGTGCCAGCTCGGGTGAGCGAAGTAAGAGGACAGATACGCAGTATTTT.

A few counts support this clone. CDR3 protein: CASRDHGGANYGYTF. Written as DNA, the CDR3 is TGTGCCAGCAGAGATCATGGGGGAGCTAACTATGGCTACACCTTC. This rearrangement joins TRBV28 to TRBJ1-2; tentatively, D is TRBD1 (5 bases). Deletions cut 6 bases from V and 0 bases from J, with 14 bases between. The V gene's germline CDR1 is MDHEN and CDR2 SYDVKM. The CDR3 contains 15 residues.

This clone showed up just once. The rearrangement joins TRBV12-5 to TRBJ1-3, with D perhaps TRBD1 (5 bases). The V gene lost 2 bases and the J gene lost 0 bases, with 14 bases spanning the gap. The germline V gene has CDR1 LGHNT and CDR2 FRNRAP. The CDR3 totals 17 residues. The CDR3 DNA reads TGTGCTAGTGGTTTGCCCACCGACGGGGCCTCTGGAAACACCATATATTTT. It codes for CASGLPTDGASGNTIYF.

V and J are TRBV7-9 and TRBJ1-5, with 8 bases identical to TRBD1. The CDR3 sequence is 15 residues long. The germline V gene has CDR1 SEHNR and CDR2 FQNEAQ (reference sequence). Unmatched junction bases numbered 7, after V lost 3 bases and J lost 6 bases. CDR3 sequence (DNA): TGTGCCAGCAGCTTGACAGGGGTTGCGGGTCAGCCCCAGCATTTT. This encodes CASSLTGVAGQPQHF. Full variable domain (rest looked up from reference TRBV7-9 and TRBJ1-5): DTGVSQNPRHKITKRGQNVTFRCDPISEHNRLYWYRQTLGQGPEFLTYFQNEAQLEKSRLLSDRFSAERPKGSFSTLEIQRTEQGDSAMYLCASSLTGVAGQPQHFGDGTRLSIL.

By sample fraction, this clone is medium-sized. The J gene is TRBJ2-7, the V gene TRBV19; TRBD1 might be the D (6 bases). The length of the CDR3 is 14 residues. V was trimmed by 3 bases and J by 9 bases, leaving 18 bases between them. Germline V gene lookup returns CDR1 LNHDA and CDR2 SQIVND (reference sequence). In DNA form, the CDR3 reads TGTGCCAGTAGTATTAACAGGGAATCGCCTTGGCAGTACTTC. Protein: CASSINRESPWQYF.

This clone was counted once. The rearrangement joins TRBV11-2 to TRBJ1-2, with D unresolved. The CDR3 contains 13 residues. Germline CDR1 SGHAT, CDR2 FQNNGV. V lost 5 bases to trimming and J lost 4 bases, with 11 bases between them. Here the CDR3 reads CASSPDLPYGYTF. In DNA, the CDR3 is TGTGCCAGCAGCCCCGACCTACCCTATGGCTACACCTTC.

The V gene is TRBV30, the J gene TRBJ1-5; TRBD1 matches 8 bases. V was pared by 3 bases and J by 4 bases, with 2 bases of the junction left unmatched. Germline loops: CDR1 GTSNPN, CDR2 SVGIG (reference sequence). The CDR3 has 13 residues. The CDR3 is CAWRGQGNQPQHF. Here the CDR3 DNA reads TGTGCCTGGAGAGGACAGGGAAATCAGCCCCAGCATTTT. Complete variable domain (other parts from reference TRBV30 and TRBJ1-5): SQTIHQWPATLVQPVGSPLSLECTVEGTSNPNLYWYRQAAGRGLQLLFYSVGIGQISSEVPQNLSASRPQDRQFILSSKKLLLSDSGFYLCAWRGQGNQPQHFGDGTRLSIL.

This clone occurred a few times. The chain recombines TRBV7-7 with TRBJ2-3, with D possibly matching TRBD2 (5 bases). The CDR3 is 12 amino acids. V shed 5 bases and J shed 9 bases, with 12 bases lying between them. Looked up from germline, CDR1 is SSHAT and CDR2 is FNYEAQ (reference sequence). The CDR3 DNA sequence: TGTGCCAGCAGCCAGCCACGGGGAACGCAGTATTTT. Amino acid sequence: CASSQPRGTQYF. Together with reference TRBV7-7 and TRBJ2-3, the CDR3 gives the full variable domain: GAGVSQSPRYKVTKRGQDVTLRCDPISSHATLYWYQQALGQGPEFLTYFNYEAQPDKSGLPSDRFSAERPEGSISTLTIQRTEQRDSAMYRCASSQPRGTQYFGPGTRLTVL.

This clone was recorded only once. The rearrangement joins TRBV27 to TRBJ2-5, with 10 bases lining up with TRBD2. Unmatched junction bases numbered 4, after V lost 7 bases and J lost 5 bases. This CDR3 has 13 amino acids. Germline CDR1 is MNHEY and CDR2 is SMNVEV (reference sequence). The DNA of the CDR3 is TGTGCCAGCACTAGCGGGAGATCCGAGACCCAGTACTTC. Its translation is CASTSGRSETQYF.

The V gene is TRBV19, the J gene TRBJ2-7; D is unclear. Germline-derived CDR1 and CDR2 are LNHDA and SQIVND (reference sequence). V lost 5 bases and J lost 0, with 11 bases in between. The CDR3 contains 14 residues. For the CDR3, the DNA is TGTGCCAGTAGTGCTCAGATGAGCTCCTACGAGCAGTACTTC. The encoded protein is CASSAQMSSYEQYF.

Here the CDR3 reads CASSLEGPQGEKLFF. The CDR3 DNA reads TGTGCCAGCAGCTTGGAAGGGCCCCAAGGGGAAAAACTGTTTTTT. The J gene is TRBJ1-4, the V gene TRBV5-8; D gene ambiguous. V shed 0 bases and J shed 8 bases, with 14 bases lying between them. The CDR3 consists of 15 residues. Germline V gives CDR1 SGHTS, CDR2 YDEGEE.

J is TRBJ1-2 and V is TRBV7-8; D possibly corresponds to TRBD1 (5 bases). V lost 1 base and J 3 bases, leaving 6 bases between the germline ends. Germline CDR1 and CDR2: SGHVS and FQNEAQ. The CDR3 loop spans 13 amino acids. The CDR3 DNA sequence: TGTGCCAGCAGCTTAGGAGGGGACTATGGCTACACCTTC. This encodes CASSLGGDYGYTF.

For the CDR3, the DNA is TGTGCCAGCAGTTACTGGGGGAAAGAGCAGTACTTC. Translated, it gives CASSYWGKEQYF. The chain uses TRBV6-5 and TRBJ2-7, with D perhaps TRBD1 or TRBD2 (5 bases each). Looked up from germline, CDR1 is MNHEY and CDR2 is SVGAGI. The V and J ends lost 1 base and 7 bases respectively, with 8 bases between them. This CDR3 spans 12 amino acids.

The CDR3 region is CASRQTGRDTEAFF. Here the CDR3 DNA reads TGTGCCAGCCGCCAGACAGGGCGGGACACTGAAGCTTTCTTT. V and J are TRBV6-1 and TRBJ1-1, with 7 bases identical to TRBD1. Germline assignment: CDR1 MNHNS and CDR2 SASEGT. V trimming: 8 bases; J trimming: 3 bases; junction bases outside the gene matches: 9. The length of the CDR3 is 14 residues.

V usage is TRBV4-3 and J usage is TRBJ2-1, with no clear D. Germline CDR1 and CDR2: LGHNA and YSLEER. The CDR3 is made up of 14 amino acids. The V end was cut by 0 bases, the J end by 4 bases, with 7 bases between. The CDR3 sequence is CASSQDSYYNEQFF. CDR3 nucleotides: TGCGCCAGCAGCCAAGACAGCTATTACAATGAGCAGTTCTTC.